These 28 T cell receptor beta chains were all obtained from the same sample, sequenced in a study of glioma-infiltrating T cells. Using RNA template, CDR3s of TCR alpha and beta were amplified with iRepertoire arm-PCR. TCRdb called the multiplex PCR reads again in MiXCR, with one record for every CDR3 protein. The repertoire consists of 100,000 to 150,000 distinct CDR3 sequences, with roughly 24% occurring once and the leading ten covering around 15%. Material for sequencing was glioma tissue, nonneoplastic brain tissue, or PBMCs (not recorded which). These receptors came from a human donor with low-grade glioma or glioblastoma, undergoing nonglioma brain surgery, or in good health (not recorded which).

This clonotype was seen repeatedly, ten times or more. The rearrangement uses TRBV20-1 and TRBJ1-5; D remains ambiguous. Trimming left V 0 bases short and J 7 bases short, with 7 bases between. The CDR3 is made up of 12 amino acids. Germline V gene data show CDR1 as DFQATT and CDR2 as SNEGSKA (reference sequence). CDR3 in amino acids: CSARDWAQPQHF. The CDR3, as DNA: TGCAGTGCTAGAGATTGGGCGCAGCCCCAGCATTTT.

At least ten counts were recorded for this clonotype. J is TRBJ1-5 and V is TRBV4-1; D uncertain. V gave up 5 bases and J gave up 2 bases, with 16 bases separating them. CDR1 and CDR2 (germline): MGHRA, YSYEKL. The CDR3 is made up of 16 amino acids. The CDR3 nucleotides are TGCGCCAGCAGCAGATCGGAGTTACGGGGCAATCAGCCCCAGCATTTT. Encoded protein: CASSRSELRGNQPQHF.

The sample holds a few counts of this clonotype. The J gene is TRBJ2-1, the V gene TRBV19; 10 bases are shared with TRBD2. The trim removed 6 bases at V and 9 bases at J, leaving 11 bases unmatched. This CDR3 spans 15 amino acids. Germline CDR1 LNHDA, CDR2 SQIVND (reference sequence). The CDR3 coding sequence is TGTGCCAGTAGAGGGGCAGCGGGAGGGCCCGGTGAGCAGTTCTTC. This sequence encodes CASRGAAGGPGEQFF.

A remark on this clonotype: Being one base from a much bigger clone, this may be a read error. This chain joins TRBV20-1 and TRBJ2-5, with D tentatively TRBD1 (6 bases). The CDR3 length is 15 residues. V lost 4 bases and J lost 1, with 16 bases in between. Germline V CDR1 and CDR2: DFQATT, SNEGSKA (reference sequence). CDR3 in amino acids: CSAIGAGDLQETQYF. The CDR3 DNA reads TGCAGTGCTATAGGGGCAGGGGACCTCCAAGAGACCCAGTACTTC.

This clonotype was detected ten times or more. The chain is built from TRBV29-1 and TRBJ2-1; a weak D match, TRBD2 (6 bases). This CDR3 has 12 residues. Germline V gene data show CDR1 as SQVTM and CDR2 as ANQGSEA. Trimming stripped 4 bases from V and 15 bases from J, with 19 bases between. The CDR3 loop reads CSVGVSGPMPFF. Here the CDR3 DNA reads TGCAGCGTTGGAGTGAGCGGGCCAATGCCGTTCTTC.

There are many counts of this clonotype. The DNA for the CDR3 is TGTGCCAGCAGAGCCCTCCCAGATACGCAGTATTTT. Its protein is CASRALPDTQYF. This chain connects TRBV6-1 to TRBJ2-3, with no clear D. Germline CDR1 is MNHNS and CDR2 is SASEGT. The CDR3 spans 12 residues. V dropped 6 bases and J dropped 4 bases, with 8 bases sitting between them.

This chain joins TRBV18 and TRBJ2-7; 13 nucleotides match TRBD2. CDR3 length equals 18 residues. CDR1 KGHSH and CDR2 LQKENI come from the germline V gene. V shed 2 bases, J shed 5 bases, and the junction held 12 bases outside the gene matches. The CDR3 loop reads CASSPAVGLAGVDHEQYF. The CDR3 DNA follows: TGTGCCAGCTCACCAGCTGTCGGACTAGCGGGAGTGGACCACGAGCAGTACTTC.

In its sample, this clonotype was seen many times. V gene TRBV24-1 combines with J gene TRBJ2-3, with 10 bases lining up with TRBD2. This CDR3 contains 19 residues. Germline CDR1 and CDR2: KGHDR and SFDVKD. V lost 4 bases and J lost 1; bases outside the gene matches: 13. DNA for the CDR3: TGTGCCACCAGTGAACTAGCGGGAAGATGGAGTCAGTGCACAGATACGCAGTATTTT. It is translated as CATSELAGRWSQCTDTQYF.

Note on this clonotype: A much larger clone is a single base away; this may be a read error. The CDR3 is CASSLRSGNEKLFF. The CDR3 nucleotides are TGTGCCAGCAGTTTACGGTCAGGTAATGAAAAACTGTTTTTT. V usage is TRBV12-3 or TRBV12-4 and J usage is TRBJ1-4, with no clear D. CDR3 length: 14 amino acids. V was cut by 2 bases and J by 4 bases, with 8 bases left in between.

In regard to this clonotype: Being one base from a much bigger clone, this may be a read error. The CDR3 DNA sequence: TGTGCCAGCAGCTTAAGGACAGAGGTGAATCAGCCCCAGCATTTT. Translation gives CASSLRTEVNQPQHF. This sequence joins TRBV7-2 and TRBJ1-5; TRBD1 might be the D (6 bases). Germline CDR1 is SGHTA and CDR2 is FQGNSA. The CDR3 runs to 15 residues. V was trimmed by 2 bases and J by 4 bases, leaving 12 bases between them.

There are many counts of this clonotype. The chain joins TRBV4-3 to TRBJ2-7; the D is unclear. Germline loops: CDR1 LGHNA, CDR2 YSLEER. The CDR3 has 15 residues. V lost 1 base to trimming and J lost 4 bases, with 14 bases between them. CDR3 loop: CASSQGRMSIYEQYF. The CDR3 bases are TGCGCCAGCAGCCAAGGCCGGATGTCAATTTACGAGCAGTACTTC.

Note on this clonotype: Because it lacks the conserved phenylalanine or tryptophan at the end, this CDR3 is likely a read error. This chain uses TRBV7-2 with TRBJ2-1, with 16 bases aligning to TRBD2. The CDR3 totals 17 residues. CDR1 is SGHTA and CDR2 is FQGNSA in the germline V gene. With 3 bases clipped from V and 4 bases from J, the junction kept 3 bases outside the gene matches. Here the CDR3 DNA reads TGTGCCAGCAGCTTGGGACTAGCGGGAGGGCTGTACAATGAGCAGTTCTTA. Residues: CASSLGLAGGLYNEQFL.

This clonotype was seen a handful of times. The CDR3 sequence is CASSVGDGNTGELFF. The CDR3 nucleotides are TGTGCCAGCAGCGTAGGGGACGGGAACACCGGGGAGCTGTTTTTT. The chain couples TRBV9 to TRBJ2-2; D is possibly TRBD1 or TRBD2 (5 bases each). Germline CDR1 is SGDLS and CDR2 is YYNGEE. Trimming cost V 0 bases and J 1 base, with 7 bases left between them. The CDR3 totals 15 residues.

In its sample, this clonotype was seen many times. This sequence joins TRBV4-1 and TRBJ1-3; D might be TRBD1 (6 bases). The CDR3 has 15 residues. V dropped 4 bases and J dropped 2 bases, with 12 bases sitting between them. Germline values: CDR1 MGHRA, CDR2 YSYEKL. In DNA, the CDR3 is TGCGCCAGCAGCCCACAGGGTATCACTGGAAACACCATATATTTT. Protein: CASSPQGITGNTIYF.

The J gene is TRBJ2-1, the V gene TRBV29-1, with TRBD2 as a possible D gene (5 bases). Germline-derived CDR1 and CDR2 are SQVTM and ANQGSEA. Trimming left V 7 bases short and J 7 bases short, with 17 bases between. The CDR3 is made up of 13 amino acids. Here the CDR3 reads CSAIPGTVNEQFF. The CDR3 bases are TGCAGCGCGATCCCGGGAACAGTGAATGAGCAGTTCTTC.

This clonotype was counted a few times. This rearrangement joins TRBV5-4 to TRBJ2-7; TRBD2 might be the D (5 bases). Germline V gene sequence: CDR1 SGHNT, CDR2 YYREEE (reference sequence). Trimming cost V 6 bases and J 7 bases, with 20 bases left between them. The CDR3 has 14 amino acids. DNA of the CDR3: TGTGCCAGCAAATTTGACTACGTTACTACGGAGCAGTACTTC. It encodes CASKFDYVTTEQYF.

In its sample, this clonotype was seen a few times. The chain carries TRBV7-2 and TRBJ1-5; D is ambiguous. Germline V gene lookup returns CDR1 SGHTA and CDR2 FQGNSA. The CDR3 extends over 12 amino acids. Trimming cost V 4 bases and J 5 bases, with 6 bases left between them. Here the CDR3 reads CASSSQYQPQHF. The CDR3 bases are TGTGCCAGCAGCTCTCAATATCAGCCCCAGCATTTT.

Here the CDR3 reads CASRPGAGPEAFF. CDR3 coding DNA: TGTGCCAGCCGCCCCGGCGCCGGGCCTGAAGCTTTCTTT. This rearrangement joins TRBV3-1 to TRBJ1-1; D is undetermined. The CDR3 is 13 residues long. With 8 bases removed from V and 6 bases from J, the gap between germline ends came to 16 bases. Germline V gene sequence: CDR1 LGHDT, CDR2 YNNKEL (reference sequence).

This sequence joins TRBV3-1 and TRBJ2-7, with 13 bases that match TRBD2. V was clipped by 2 bases and J by 7 bases; unmatched bases: 8. From germline, CDR1 is LGHDT and CDR2 YNNKEL (reference sequence). This CDR3 spans 16 amino acids. In nucleotides, the CDR3 is TGTGCCAGCAGCCAATGGACTAGCGGGAGAGTAGGTGAGCAGTACTTC. Its protein product is CASSQWTSGRVGEQYF.

As regards this clonotype: At one of its ends the junction is not consistent with the germline gene, which may arise from a read error. This chain uses TRBV20-1 with TRBJ2-2, with D maybe TRBD1 (5 bases). The germline V gene encodes CDR1 DFQATT and CDR2 SNEGSKA (reference sequence). The CDR3 covers 13 residues. CDR3 nucleotide sequence: TGCAGTGCTAGAGATGTGGACACAGGGGAGCTGTTTTTT. Translating gives CSARDVDTGELFF.

The table lists this clonotype with many counts. V is TRBV5-4 and J is TRBJ2-7; D ambiguous. V lost 1 base to trimming and J lost 0 bases, with 11 bases between them. The germline V gene has CDR1 SGHNT and CDR2 YYREEE (reference sequence). The CDR3 runs to 15 residues. CDR3 DNA: TGTGCCAGCAGCTTGCGGCCCCCCGCCTCCTACGAGCAGTACTTC. It codes for CASSLRPPASYEQYF.

In its sample, this clonotype was seen many times. CDR3: CASSYPLAGVLTDTQYF. The CDR3 region has the DNA TGTGCCAGCAGTTACCCCCTGGCGGGAGTCTTAACAGATACGCAGTATTTT. The genes are TRBV6-2 or TRBV6-3 and TRBJ2-3, with 7 bases matching TRBD2. The CDR3 is 17 residues long. Germline V gene sequence: CDR1 MNHEY, CDR2 SVGEGT. The V and J ends lost 2 bases and 3 bases, in that order; junction bases with no gene match: 11.

With regard to this clonotype: A much larger clone is a single base away; this may be a read error. The J gene is TRBJ2-1, the V gene TRBV4-3; D not certain. CDR3 size: 16 residues. Looked up from germline, CDR1 is LGHNA and CDR2 is YSLEER. The CDR3 nucleotides are TGCGCCAGCAGCCAAGCCCATAGTCTATCCTACAATGAGCAGCTCTTC. As protein: CASSQAHSLSYNEQLF.

This clonotype was detected many times. The J gene is TRBJ2-3, the V gene TRBV24-1; tentative D call: TRBD2 (6 bases). The CDR3 runs to 15 residues. Looked up from germline, CDR1 is KGHDR and CDR2 is SFDVKD. V gave up 3 bases and J gave up 7 bases, with 16 bases separating them. The DNA for the CDR3 is TGTGCCACCAGTGATCCCGGGCGGGATGGATATACGCAGTATTTT. Translating it yields CATSDPGRDGYTQYF.

Turning to this clonotype: A much larger clone lies a single base off, so this may be a read error. V usage is TRBV12-3 or TRBV12-4 and J usage is TRBJ1-1, with D uncertain. This CDR3 has 13 amino acids. The CDR3 DNA is TGTGCCAGCAGTTCGTTGATGAACACTGAAGCTTCCTTT. Translated: CASSSLMNTEASF.

This clonotype was detected many times. J is TRBJ2-7 and V is TRBV7-2, with D unresolved. The germline V gene encodes CDR1 SGHTA and CDR2 FQGNSA. V lost 3 bases, J lost 2 bases, and 11 bases lay in between. The length of the CDR3 is 14 residues. The CDR3 reads CASSFTTRTYEQYF. Written as DNA, the CDR3 is TGTGCCAGCAGCTTTACCACCAGAACCTACGAGCAGTACTTC.

This clonotype was seen repeatedly, ten times or more. This sequence joins TRBV2 and TRBJ2-3; D not certain. Germline V gives CDR1 SNHLY, CDR2 FYNNEI. The CDR3 covers 15 residues. V lost 5 bases to trimming and J lost 0 bases, with 12 bases between them. CDR3 residues: CASSSGRPSTDTQYF. For the CDR3, the DNA is TGTGCCAGCAGTTCCGGTAGGCCAAGCACAGATACGCAGTATTTT.

This clonotype was detected many times. This chain links TRBV6-2 or TRBV6-3 with TRBJ2-7; no clear D. The CDR3 runs 14 residues. Germline V gives CDR1 MNHEY, CDR2 SVGEGT. The V gene lost 0 bases and the J gene lost 2 bases, with 8 bases spanning the gap. This CDR3 reads CASSYSGKTYEQYF. The CDR3 DNA follows: TGTGCCAGCAGTTACTCGGGGAAAACCTACGAGCAGTACTTC.